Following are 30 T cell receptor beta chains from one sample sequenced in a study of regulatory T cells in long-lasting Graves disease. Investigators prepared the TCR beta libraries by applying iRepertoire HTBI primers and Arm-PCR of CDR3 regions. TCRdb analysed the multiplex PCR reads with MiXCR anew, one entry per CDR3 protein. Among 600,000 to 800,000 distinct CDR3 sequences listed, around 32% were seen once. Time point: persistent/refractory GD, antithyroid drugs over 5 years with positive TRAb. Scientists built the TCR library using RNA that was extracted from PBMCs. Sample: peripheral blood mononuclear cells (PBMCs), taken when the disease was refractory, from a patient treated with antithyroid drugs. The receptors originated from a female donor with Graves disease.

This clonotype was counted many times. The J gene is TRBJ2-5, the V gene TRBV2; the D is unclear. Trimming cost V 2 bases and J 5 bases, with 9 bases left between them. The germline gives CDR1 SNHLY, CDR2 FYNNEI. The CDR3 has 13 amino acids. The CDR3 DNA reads TGTGCCAGCAGTGAACTGGGCCCGGAGACCCAGTACTTC. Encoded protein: CASSELGPETQYF.

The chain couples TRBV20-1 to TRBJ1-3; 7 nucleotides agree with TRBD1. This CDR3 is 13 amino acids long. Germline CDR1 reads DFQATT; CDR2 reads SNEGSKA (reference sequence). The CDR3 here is CSGQANSGNTIYF. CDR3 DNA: TGCAGCGGACAGGCTAACTCTGGAAACACCATATATTTT.

CDR3 region: CAWRDGGQRNQPQHF. CDR3 coding DNA: TGTGCCTGGCGAGATGGGGGGCAACGCAATCAGCCCCAGCATTTT. The rearrangement joins TRBV30 to TRBJ1-5; D possibly corresponds to TRBD1 (6 bases). This CDR3 is 15 amino acids long. Germline V lookup: CDR1 GTSNPN, CDR2 SVGIG (reference sequence). The V and J ends lost 5 bases and 2 bases respectively, with 16 bases between them.

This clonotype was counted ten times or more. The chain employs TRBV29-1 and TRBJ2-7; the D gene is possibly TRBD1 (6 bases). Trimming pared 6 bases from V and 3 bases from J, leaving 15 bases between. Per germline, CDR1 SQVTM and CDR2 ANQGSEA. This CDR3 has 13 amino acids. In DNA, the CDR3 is TGCAGCGTAGCTCCTCGGGACAACTACGAGCAGTACTTC. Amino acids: CSVAPRDNYEQYF.

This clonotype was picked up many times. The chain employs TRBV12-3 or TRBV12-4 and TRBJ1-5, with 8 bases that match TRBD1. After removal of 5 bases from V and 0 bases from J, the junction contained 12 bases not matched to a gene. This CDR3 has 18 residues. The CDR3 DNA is TGTGCCAGCAGTCTCGACAGGGGAGACACCTATAGCAATCAGCCCCAGCATTTT. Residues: CASSLDRGDTYSNQPQHF.

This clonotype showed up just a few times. CDR3 protein: CASSQGTSELTGELFF. The CDR3 DNA follows: TGTGCCAGCAGCCAAGGGACTAGCGAATTAACCGGGGAGCTGTTTTTT. This chain links TRBV3-1 with TRBJ2-2; 9 bases agree with TRBD2. Germline loops: CDR1 LGHDT, CDR2 YNNKEL (reference sequence). V lost 1 base, J lost 5 bases, and 5 bases stayed unmatched. The CDR3 sequence is 16 residues long.

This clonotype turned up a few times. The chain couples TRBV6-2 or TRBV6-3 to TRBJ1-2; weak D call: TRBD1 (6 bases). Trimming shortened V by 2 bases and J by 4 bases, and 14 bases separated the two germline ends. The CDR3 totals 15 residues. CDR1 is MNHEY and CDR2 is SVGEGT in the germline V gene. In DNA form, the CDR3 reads TGTGCCAGCAGTTACGCTCGGGGGCTGGTCTATGGCTACACCTTC. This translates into CASSYARGLVYGYTF.

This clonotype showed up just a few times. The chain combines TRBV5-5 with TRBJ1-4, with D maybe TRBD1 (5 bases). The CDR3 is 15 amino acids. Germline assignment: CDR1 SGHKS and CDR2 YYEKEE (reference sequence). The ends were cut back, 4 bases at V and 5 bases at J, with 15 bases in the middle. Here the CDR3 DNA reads TGTGCCAGCAGCCGGTCGCGGGCAGGGAATGAAAAACTGTTTTTT. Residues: CASSRSRAGNEKLFF.

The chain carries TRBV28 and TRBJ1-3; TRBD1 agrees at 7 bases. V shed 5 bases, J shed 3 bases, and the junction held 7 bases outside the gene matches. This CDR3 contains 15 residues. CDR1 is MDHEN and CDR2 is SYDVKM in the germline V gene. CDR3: CASSPGTVNGNTIYF. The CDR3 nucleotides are TGTGCCAGCAGTCCTGGGACAGTCAATGGAAACACCATATATTTT.

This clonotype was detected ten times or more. The CDR3 spells CASSIADRRAETQYF. CDR3 sequence (DNA): TGTGCCAGCAGCATAGCGGACAGGCGGGCGGAGACCCAGTACTTC. The chain links TRBV12-3 or TRBV12-4 to TRBJ2-5, with a tentative D call TRBD1 (7 bases). The CDR3 runs to 15 residues. Trimming stripped 6 bases from V and 5 bases from J, with 19 bases between.

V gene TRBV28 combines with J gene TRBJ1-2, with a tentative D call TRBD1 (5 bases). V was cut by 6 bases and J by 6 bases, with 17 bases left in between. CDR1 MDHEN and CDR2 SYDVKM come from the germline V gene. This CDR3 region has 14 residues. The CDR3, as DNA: TGTGCCAGCAGCTTAGCGGAGGGGACGGATGGCTACACCTTC. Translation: CASSLAEGTDGYTF.

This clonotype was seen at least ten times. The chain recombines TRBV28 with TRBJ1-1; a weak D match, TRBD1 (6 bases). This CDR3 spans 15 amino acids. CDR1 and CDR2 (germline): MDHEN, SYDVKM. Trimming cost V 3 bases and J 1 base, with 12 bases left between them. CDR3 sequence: CASSFVGGPNTEAFF. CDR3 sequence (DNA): TGTGCCAGCAGTTTTGTTGGGGGCCCGAACACTGAAGCTTTCTTT.

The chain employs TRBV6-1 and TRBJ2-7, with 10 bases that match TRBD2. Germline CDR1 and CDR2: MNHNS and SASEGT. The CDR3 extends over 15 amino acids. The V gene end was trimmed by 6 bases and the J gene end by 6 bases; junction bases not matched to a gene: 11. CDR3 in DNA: TGTGCCAGCAGACCCCTAGCGGGAGAGAGGTCCGAGCAGTACTTC. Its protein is CASRPLAGERSEQYF.

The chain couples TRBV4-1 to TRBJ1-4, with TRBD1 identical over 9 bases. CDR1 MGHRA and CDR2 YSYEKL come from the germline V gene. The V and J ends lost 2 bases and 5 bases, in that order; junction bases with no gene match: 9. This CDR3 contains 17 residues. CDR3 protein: CASSQPARDRVNEKLFF. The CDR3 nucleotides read TGCGCCAGCAGCCAACCGGCCCGGGACAGGGTGAATGAAAAACTGTTTTTT.

This CDR3 reads CASSSGTSGHNEQFF. DNA of the CDR3: TGCGCCAGCAGTTCCGGGACTAGCGGCCACAATGAGCAGTTCTTC. The chain recombines TRBV5-1 with TRBJ2-1; 11 bases agree with TRBD2. Trimming took 5 bases from V and 5 from J; bases not matched to a gene: 6. Germline V CDR1 and CDR2: SGHRS, YFSETQ. The CDR3 is made up of 15 amino acids.

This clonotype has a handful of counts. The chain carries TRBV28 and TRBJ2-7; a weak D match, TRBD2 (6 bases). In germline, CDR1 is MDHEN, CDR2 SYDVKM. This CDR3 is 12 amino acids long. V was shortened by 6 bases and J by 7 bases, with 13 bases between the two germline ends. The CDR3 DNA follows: TGTGCCAGCAGCCCGCGGGCGGGGGAGCAGTACTTC. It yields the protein CASSPRAGEQYF.

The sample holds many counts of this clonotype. The chain's CDR3 is CASSYRDPKGEQYF. CDR3 in DNA: TGTGCCAGCAGTTACCGGGACCCCAAGGGCGAGCAGTACTTC. J is TRBJ2-7 and V is TRBV6-2 or TRBV6-3; D tentatively reads TRBD1 or TRBD2 (5 bases each). Deletions cut 2 bases from V and 6 bases from J, with 14 bases between. The CDR3 spans 14 residues. The V gene's germline CDR1 is MNHEY and CDR2 SVGEGT.

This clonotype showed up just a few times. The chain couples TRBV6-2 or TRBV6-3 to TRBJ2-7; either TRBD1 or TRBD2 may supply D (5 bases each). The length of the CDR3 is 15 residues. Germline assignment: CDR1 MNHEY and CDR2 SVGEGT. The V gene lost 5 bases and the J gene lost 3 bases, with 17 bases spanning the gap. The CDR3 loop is CASSAKPGASYEQYF. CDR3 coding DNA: TGTGCCAGCAGTGCCAAACCCGGGGCCAGCTACGAGCAGTACTTC.

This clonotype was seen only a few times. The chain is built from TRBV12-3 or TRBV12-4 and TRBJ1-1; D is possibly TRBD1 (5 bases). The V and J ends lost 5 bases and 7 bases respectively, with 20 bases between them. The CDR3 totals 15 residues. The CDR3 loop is CASSTGTPGGGEAFF. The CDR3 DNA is TGTGCCAGCAGTACGGGGACGCCCGGGGGGGGTGAAGCTTTCTTT.

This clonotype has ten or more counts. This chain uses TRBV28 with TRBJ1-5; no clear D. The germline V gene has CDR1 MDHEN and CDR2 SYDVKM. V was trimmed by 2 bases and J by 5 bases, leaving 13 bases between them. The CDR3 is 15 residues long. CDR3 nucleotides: TGTGCCAGCAGTTTAATAACTGGGGTCGATCAGCCCCAGCATTTT. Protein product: CASSLITGVDQPQHF.

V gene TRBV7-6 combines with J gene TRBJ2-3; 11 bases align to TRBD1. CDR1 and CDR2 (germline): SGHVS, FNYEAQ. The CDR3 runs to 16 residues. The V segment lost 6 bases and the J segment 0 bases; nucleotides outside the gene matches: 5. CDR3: CASRPGQGDSTDTQYF. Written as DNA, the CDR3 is TGTGCCAGCAGACCGGGACAGGGGGACAGCACAGATACGCAGTATTTT. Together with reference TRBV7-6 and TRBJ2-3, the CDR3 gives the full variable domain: GAGVSQSPRYKVTKRGQDVALRCDPISGHVSLYWYRQALGQGPEFLTYFNYEAQQDKSGLPNDRFSAERPEGSISTLTIQRTEQRDSAMYRCASRPGQGDSTDTQYFGPGTRLTVL.

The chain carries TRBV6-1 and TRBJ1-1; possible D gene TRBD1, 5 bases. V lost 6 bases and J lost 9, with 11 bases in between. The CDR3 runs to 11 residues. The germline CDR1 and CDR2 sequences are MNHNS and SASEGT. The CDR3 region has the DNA TGTGCCAGCAGGAAACGGGGGAAAGCTTTCTTT. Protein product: CASRKRGKAFF.

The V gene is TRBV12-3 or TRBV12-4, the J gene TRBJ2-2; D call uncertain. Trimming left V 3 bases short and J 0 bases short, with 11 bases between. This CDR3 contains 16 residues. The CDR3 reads CASSLVGIANTGELFF. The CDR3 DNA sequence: TGTGCCAGCAGTTTGGTCGGAATAGCGAACACCGGGGAGCTGTTTTTT.

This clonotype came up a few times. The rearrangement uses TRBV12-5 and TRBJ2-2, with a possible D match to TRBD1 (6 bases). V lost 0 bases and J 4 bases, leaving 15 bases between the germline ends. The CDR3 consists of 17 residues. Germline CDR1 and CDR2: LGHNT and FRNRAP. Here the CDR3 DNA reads TGTGCTAGTGGTTTGGTTCTCAGGGGCCGGCCCACCGGGGAGCTGTTTTTT. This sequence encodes CASGLVLRGRPTGELFF.

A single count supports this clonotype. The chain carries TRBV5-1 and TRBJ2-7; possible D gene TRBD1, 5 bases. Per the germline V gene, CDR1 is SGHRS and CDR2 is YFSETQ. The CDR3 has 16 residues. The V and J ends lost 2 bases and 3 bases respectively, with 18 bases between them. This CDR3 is CASSLPPGWKNYEQYF. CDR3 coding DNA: TGCGCCAGCAGCTTACCCCCAGGGTGGAAGAACTACGAGCAGTACTTC.

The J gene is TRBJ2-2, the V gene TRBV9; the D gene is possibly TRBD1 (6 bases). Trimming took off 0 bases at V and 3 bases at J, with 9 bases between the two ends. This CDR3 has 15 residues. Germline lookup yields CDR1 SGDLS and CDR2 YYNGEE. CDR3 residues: CASSVGQVHTGELFF. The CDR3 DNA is TGTGCCAGCAGCGTAGGACAGGTCCACACCGGGGAGCTGTTTTTT.

The CDR3 here is CASSEVQGNTEAFF. DNA of the CDR3: TGTGCCAGCAGTGAAGTGCAGGGGAACACTGAAGCTTTCTTT. The genes are TRBV6-1 and TRBJ1-1; possibly TRBD1 for D (5 bases). The CDR3 sequence is 14 residues long. V was cut by 1 base and J by 1 base, with 7 bases left in between. Germline values: CDR1 MNHNS, CDR2 SASEGT.

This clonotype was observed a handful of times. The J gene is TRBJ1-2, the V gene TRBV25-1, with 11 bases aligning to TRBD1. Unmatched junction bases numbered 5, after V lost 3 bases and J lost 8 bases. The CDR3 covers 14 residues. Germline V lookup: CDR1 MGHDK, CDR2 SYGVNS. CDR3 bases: TGTGCCAGCAGTGACCTGGGACAGGGGGTCGGCTACACCTTC. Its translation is CASSDLGQGVGYTF.

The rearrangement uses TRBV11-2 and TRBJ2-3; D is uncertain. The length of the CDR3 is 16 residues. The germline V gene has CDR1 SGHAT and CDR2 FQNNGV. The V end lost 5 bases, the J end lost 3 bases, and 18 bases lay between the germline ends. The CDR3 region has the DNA TGTGCCAGCAGCGTTGCTAGTCTACCCAGTACAGATACGCAGTATTTT. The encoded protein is CASSVASLPSTDTQYF.

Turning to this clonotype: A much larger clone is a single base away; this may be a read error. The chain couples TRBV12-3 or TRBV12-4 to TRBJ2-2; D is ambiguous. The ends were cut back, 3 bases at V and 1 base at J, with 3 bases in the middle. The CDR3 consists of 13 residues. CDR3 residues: CASSFGNTGELFF. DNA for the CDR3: TGTGCCAGCAGTTTTGGGAACACCGGGGAGCTGTTTTTT.